The 22 T cell receptor beta chains listed next were all sequenced from one sample in a study of cytomegalovirus exposure and HLA in healthy donors. Use of 60 Vbeta and 13 Jbeta primers characterized the PCR. Method: immunoSEQ multiplex PCR; TCRdb's copy keeps in-frame clones and lacks some. Among under 200,000 clones listed, 65% to 90% were seen once. The specimen sequenced was PBMCs. These TCRs come from a woman aged 45-65 years in good health and CMV-seronegative.

V gene TRBV15 combines with J gene TRBJ2-3; a weak D match, TRBD1 (5 bases). The V gene's germline CDR1 is LNHNV and CDR2 YYDKDF (reference sequence). There are 15 residues in the CDR3. The V end was cut by 0 bases, the J end by 5 bases, with 12 bases between. The chain's CDR3 is CATSRDRGTRDTQYF. DNA for the CDR3: TGTGCCACCAGCAGAGATAGGGGTACAAGAGATACGCAGTATTTT.

The chain recombines TRBV6-5 with TRBJ1-2, with 7 positions matching TRBD1. CDR1 is MNHEY, CDR2 SVGAGI, per germline. The CDR3 contains 15 residues. V lost 5 bases, J lost 0 bases, and 6 bases stayed unmatched. The CDR3: CASSLRQGANYGYTF. The CDR3 DNA reads as TGTGCCAGCAGTCTCCGACAGGGAGCTAACTATGGCTACACCTTC.

This clone was counted only a few times. The genes are TRBV5-4 and TRBJ2-2, with D perhaps TRBD1 (5 bases). Germline V CDR1 and CDR2: SGHNT, YYREEE (reference sequence). CDR3 length equals 14 residues. V lost 0 bases to trimming and J lost 5 bases, with 8 bases between them. CDR3 DNA sequence: TGTGCCAGCAGCTTGGAATACAGGACCGGGGAGCTGTTTTTT. Translated, it gives CASSLEYRTGELFF.

The rearrangement joins TRBV28 to TRBJ2-5; possible D gene TRBD2, 6 bases. Trimming removed 4 bases from V and 5 bases from J, with 17 bases in between. This CDR3 spans 15 amino acids. Germline assignment: CDR1 MDHEN and CDR2 SYDVKM. This CDR3 is CASSYWGELGETQYF. In DNA form, the CDR3 reads TGTGCCAGCAGTTACTGGGGGGAGTTGGGGGAGACCCAGTACTTC.

This chain links TRBV10-3 with TRBJ1-4; weak D call: TRBD1 (5 bases). V was cut by 6 bases and J by 7 bases, with 12 bases left in between. The CDR3 has 13 amino acids. CDR1 and CDR2 (germline): ENHRY, SYGVKD. The CDR3 region is CAIRRQGGEKLFF. CDR3 bases: TGTGCCATCAGGCGTCAGGGTGGTGAAAAACTGTTTTTT.

Concerning this clone itself: Other DNA sequences within the sample encode an identical CDR3. V is TRBV7-9 and J is TRBJ2-1; 11 nucleotides agree with TRBD2. Germline CDR1 is SEHNR and CDR2 is FQNEAQ (reference sequence). The CDR3 spans 15 residues. With 5 bases clipped from V and 7 bases from J, the junction kept 7 bases outside the gene matches. CDR3 bases: TGTGCCAGCAGCCTACTAGCGGGAGTGAGTAATGAGCAGTTCTTC. Translating it yields CASSLLAGVSNEQFF. Looking up the rest from reference TRBV7-9 and TRBJ2-1 gives the full variable domain: DTGVSQNPRHKITKRGQNVTFRCDPISEHNRLYWYRQTLGQGPEFLTYFQNEAQLEKSRLLSDRFSAERPKGSFSTLEIQRTEQGDSAMYLCASSLLAGVSNEQFFGPGTRLTVL.

This chain links TRBV30 with TRBJ1-1, with a weak D call TRBD1 (6 bases). The germline gives CDR1 GTSNPN, CDR2 SVGIG (reference sequence). This CDR3 region has 14 residues. The CDR3 DNA is TGTACCGTGGGGGGGGCCTCTATGAACACTGAAGCTTTCTTT. Translating gives CTVGGASMNTEAFF. The variable domain in full, with the rest retrieved from reference TRBV30 and TRBJ1-1, is SQTIHQWPATLVQPVGSPLSLECTVEGTSNPNLYWYRQAAGRGLQLLFYSVGIGQISSEVPQNLSASRPQDRQFILSSKKLLLSDSGFYLCTVGGASMNTEAFFGQGTRLTVV.

The chain links TRBV28 to TRBJ2-3, with D unclear. V lost 7 bases and J lost 1, with 9 bases in between. Germline CDR1 and CDR2: MDHEN and SYDVKM. CDR3 length equals 13 residues. DNA of the CDR3: TGTGCCAGCAAACCTACAGGCACAGATACGCAGTATTTT. It specifies CASKPTGTDTQYF.

The chain couples TRBV27 to TRBJ1-5; D perhaps matches TRBD1 (6 bases). V lost 5 bases and J 7 bases, leaving 18 bases between the germline ends. The CDR3 totals 15 residues. The germline V gene encodes CDR1 MNHEY and CDR2 SMNVEV (reference sequence). In DNA, the CDR3 is TGTGCCAGCAGTAGGGCGGCGGGGGCCGGGCAGCCCCAGCATTTT. Its translation: CASSRAAGAGQPQHF.

This clone was observed a few times. The chain employs TRBV7-9 and TRBJ2-1; 8 nucleotides match TRBD2. V lost 1 base to trimming and J lost 8 bases; unmatched junction nucleotides: 10. The germline CDR1 and CDR2 sequences are SEHNR and FQNEAQ (reference sequence). The CDR3 length is 16 residues. The chain's CDR3 is CASSLVGAGAVHEQFF. Here the CDR3 DNA reads TGTGCCAGCAGCTTAGTAGGAGCGGGAGCGGTACATGAGCAGTTCTTC.

The CDR3 DNA follows: TGCAGCGTTGCGGGCGGGAGGGGTACCGGGGAGCTGTTTTTT. Translation: CSVAGGRGTGELFF. The rearrangement links TRBV29-1 to TRBJ2-2; 9 bases match TRBD2. The ends lost 4 bases at V and 5 bases at J; junction bases unmatched: 5. The CDR3 extends over 14 amino acids. From germline, CDR1 is SQVTM and CDR2 ANQGSEA.

The chain combines TRBV7-2 with TRBJ2-7, with 7 bases aligning to TRBD1. This CDR3 is built from 15 residues. CDR1 is SGHTA and CDR2 is FQGNSA in the germline V gene. Trimming took 2 bases from V and 1 from J; bases not matched to a gene: 5. CDR3 amino acids: CASSLQGVRSYEQYF. In DNA form, the CDR3 reads TGTGCCAGCAGCTTACAGGGGGTGAGGTCCTACGAGCAGTACTTC.

V gene TRBV7-2 combines with J gene TRBJ1-1; the D is unclear. There are 15 residues in the CDR3. Trimming left V 1 base short and J 8 bases short, with 17 bases between. In germline, CDR1 is SGHTA, CDR2 FQGNSA. In DNA form, the CDR3 reads TGTGCCAGCAGCTTAGTTGTGACACTGAATGGGGAAGCTTTCTTT. It encodes CASSLVVTLNGEAFF.

The rearrangement uses TRBV6-5 and TRBJ2-7, with 9 bases aligning to TRBD1. V shed 8 bases, J shed 4 bases, and the junction held 6 bases outside the gene matches. Germline V gives CDR1 MNHEY, CDR2 SVGAGI. CDR3 length: 13 residues. CDR3 in amino acids: CASGRQGGYEQYF. The CDR3 DNA is TGTGCCAGCGGGAGACAGGGGGGGTACGAGCAGTACTTC.

This chain connects TRBV11-1 to TRBJ1-6; 8 bases agree with TRBD1. Germline assignment: CDR1 SGHAT and CDR2 FQDESV (reference sequence). The length of the CDR3 is 15 residues. Trimming cost V 3 bases and J 5 bases; bases outside gene matches: 3. The CDR3 sequence: CASSLRTGNNSPLHF. In DNA, the CDR3 is TGTGCCAGCAGCTTGCGGACAGGGAATAATTCACCCCTCCACTTT.

This clone was observed a single time. V gene TRBV30 combines with J gene TRBJ2-7, with 11 bases identical to TRBD2. The germline V gene encodes CDR1 GTSNPN and CDR2 SVGIG (reference sequence). This CDR3 contains 11 residues. This CDR3 is CTSGSPYEQYF. The CDR3 DNA reads TGTACTAGCGGGAGTCCGTACGAGCAGTACTTC.

This clone was recorded a few times. The gene calls are TRBV25-1 and TRBJ2-6; D is unresolved. The CDR3 length is 15 residues. In germline, CDR1 is MGHDK, CDR2 SYGVNS. Trimming pared 6 bases from V and 0 bases from J, leaving 9 bases between. DNA of the CDR3: TGTGCCAGCAGCCTCGCCGGCTCTGGGGCCAACGTCCTGACTTTC. It encodes CASSLAGSGANVLTF.

This chain links TRBV7-2 with TRBJ2-7; tentatively, D is TRBD2 (5 bases). V was trimmed by 5 bases and J by 1 base, leaving 15 bases between them. Germline V gives CDR1 SGHTA, CDR2 FQGNSA. The CDR3 extends over 15 amino acids. The CDR3 region is CASSPEAGFSYEQYF. In nucleotides, the CDR3 is TGTGCCAGCAGCCCCGAGGCGGGCTTTTCCTACGAGCAGTACTTC.

The CDR3 loop reads CASGLSGTGVSNTEAFF. DNA for the CDR3: TGTGCTAGTGGTTTGTCCGGGACAGGGGTATCGAACACTGAAGCTTTCTTT. The V gene is TRBV12-5, the J gene TRBJ1-1; 10 nucleotides match TRBD1. Trimming cost V 2 bases and J 1 base; bases outside gene matches: 7. CDR1 and CDR2 from the germline V gene are LGHNT and FRNRAP. CDR3 size: 17 residues.

CDR3 protein: CASIENGELFF. CDR3 DNA: TGCGCCAGCATAGAAAACGGGGAGCTGTTTTTT. The chain links TRBV5-1 to TRBJ2-2; D remains ambiguous. CDR3 length: 11 residues. The V gene's germline CDR1 is SGHRS and CDR2 YFSETQ. V was pared by 6 bases and J by 7 bases, with 7 bases between.

This chain uses TRBV5-1 with TRBJ2-7; TRBD1 agrees at 8 bases. The CDR3 contains 14 residues. Germline values: CDR1 SGHRS, CDR2 YFSETQ. V shed 1 base, J shed 6 bases, and the junction held 6 bases outside the gene matches. CDR3 in amino acids: CASSLWVGQGEQYF. The DNA for the CDR3 is TGCGCCAGCAGCTTGTGGGTTGGACAGGGCGAGCAGTACTTC. The variable domain in full, completed from reference TRBV5-1 and TRBJ2-7, reads KAGVTQTPRYLIKTRGQQVTLSCSPISGHRSVSWYQQTPGQGLQFLFEYFSETQRNKGNFPGRFSGRQFSNSRSEMNVSTLELGDSALYLCASSLWVGQGEQYFGPGTRLTVT.

This chain uses TRBV7-9 with TRBJ2-3; D gene ambiguous. This CDR3 is built from 13 residues. The ends were cut back, 1 base at V and 4 bases at J, with 6 bases in the middle. Per the germline V gene, CDR1 is SEHNR and CDR2 is FQNEAQ (reference sequence). The DNA of the CDR3 is TGTGCCAGCAGCTTAGGGGCCCCAGATACGCAGTATTTT. Encoded protein: CASSLGAPDTQYF.